This T cell receptor beta chain was observed in a study of cytomegalovirus exposure and HLA in healthy donors. General study results and limits: Presence/absence analyses assumed roughly uniform sequencing depth across donors, which may not hold. Sequencing probably produced one cluster of sequence variants that were highly shared.

PCR was performed using 60 Vbeta and 13 Jbeta primers. Sequencing used immunoSEQ multiplex PCR; TCRdb keeps in-frame clones, though not all of them. The data contain 200,000 to 250,000 clones, around 80% of them seen just once; the ten biggest clones take up about 0.77%. The germline V gene encodes CDR1 MNHEY and CDR2 SMNVEV (reference sequence). The CDR3 has 15 amino acids. Trimming shortened V by 5 bases and J by 8 bases, and 19 bases separated the two germline ends. Remarks on this clone: Its antigen is currently unknown.

Donors were nominally healthy when sampled, though unrecorded immune exposures were likely. The rearrangement joins TRBV27 to TRBJ2-4, with a weak D call TRBD2 (5 bases). The receptor's source is a boy aged 2 to 10 in good health and CMV-seronegative. The sample consisted of PBMCs. This chain's CDR3 is CASSPPGRGWDIQYF. The CDR3 nucleotides read TGTGCCAGCAGTCCGCCTGGACGGGGATGGGACATTCAGTACTTC.